This T cell receptor beta chain was sequenced for a study of naive and memory T cell subsets. This clonotype was counted a few times. Amplification of ligated cDNA took four PCR rounds with SP2 and nested alpha and beta constant primers. TCRdb reprocessed the 5' RACE reads with MiXCR, giving one entry per CDR3 protein. The sample gives about 62,000 distinct CDR3 sequences, around 8% of which show up once; around 21% is in the top ten. The library had UMIs added by 3' ligation of an oligonucleotide to TCR cDNA. CDR3 length equals 14 residues. Unmatched junction bases numbered 4, after V lost 5 bases and J lost 3 bases.

The receptor was isolated from a female donor in good health. The chain links TRBV12-3 or TRBV12-4 to TRBJ2-7; 10 nucleotides align to TRBD1. CDR3 region: CASSPGTGDYEQYF. The CDR3 region has the DNA TGTGCCAGCAGTCCCGGGACAGGGGACTACGAGCAGTACTTC.